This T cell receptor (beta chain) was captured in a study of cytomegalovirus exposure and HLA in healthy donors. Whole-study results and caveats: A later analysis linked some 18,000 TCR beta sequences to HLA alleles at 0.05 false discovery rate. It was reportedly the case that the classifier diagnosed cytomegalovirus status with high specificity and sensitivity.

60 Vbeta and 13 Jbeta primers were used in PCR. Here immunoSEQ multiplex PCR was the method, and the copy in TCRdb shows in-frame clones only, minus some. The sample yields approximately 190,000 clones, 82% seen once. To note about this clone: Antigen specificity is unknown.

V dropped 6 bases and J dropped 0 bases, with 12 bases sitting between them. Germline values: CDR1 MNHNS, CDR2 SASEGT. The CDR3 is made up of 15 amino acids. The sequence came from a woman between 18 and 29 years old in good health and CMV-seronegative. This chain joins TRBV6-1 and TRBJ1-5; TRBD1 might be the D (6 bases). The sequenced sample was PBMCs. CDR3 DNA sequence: TGTGCCAGCAGCTACAGGGTCAATAGCAATCAGCCCCAGCATTTT. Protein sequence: CASSYRVNSNQPQHF.